These 26 T cell receptor beta chains came from one sample sequenced in a study of PD-L1 blockade in urothelial cancer. Method: immunoSEQ multiplex PCR; TCRdb's copy keeps in-frame clones and lacks some. The table lists over 65,000 clones, 85% to 90% of them singletons, with 4.5% to 5% in the top ten. Time point denoted: pretreatment peripheral blood. The input for sequencing was PBMCs, taken around atezolizumab (anti-PD-L1) treatment. The receptors originated from a man in his 70s with urothelial cancer.

The rearrangement joins TRBV10-2 to TRBJ1-5, with a possible D match to TRBD1 (6 bases). Germline loops: CDR1 WSHSY, CDR2 SAAADI. This CDR3 is 15 amino acids long. Trimming cost V 0 bases and J 5 bases, with 11 bases left between them. The CDR3 bases are TGCGCCAGCAGTGAGTCGGGGGGGGCTGATCAGCCCCAGCATTTT. Its translation: CASSESGGADQPQHF.

The chain has TRBV7-3 and TRBJ2-2; possible D gene TRBD2, 5 bases. In germline, CDR1 is SGHTA, CDR2 FQGTGA. CDR3 size: 15 residues. The V gene lost 0 bases and the J gene lost 7 bases, with 12 bases spanning the gap. The CDR3 sequence: CASSLTTGVGGELFF. The CDR3 DNA sequence: TGTGCCAGCAGCTTAACGACCGGGGTGGGCGGGGAGCTGTTTTTT.

The rearrangement joins TRBV5-1 to TRBJ1-4; 10 positions agree with TRBD1. The CDR3 totals 15 residues. CDR1 SGHRS and CDR2 YFSETQ come from the germline V gene. The V segment lost 4 bases and the J segment 7 bases; nucleotides outside the gene matches: 7. This chain's CDR3 is CASSGSGTGVEKLFF. The CDR3 DNA is TGCGCCAGCAGCGGCTCCGGGACAGGGGTTGAAAAACTGTTTTTT.

Within the sample, this clone is medium-sized. Other nucleotide sequences in the sample specify the same CDR3. V usage is TRBV9 and J usage is TRBJ1-5; D is possibly TRBD1 (5 bases). CDR3 length: 15 residues. CDR1 and CDR2 (germline): SGDLS, YYNGEE. V was trimmed by 3 bases and J by 2 bases, leaving 12 bases between them. The DNA of the CDR3 is TGTGCCAGCAGCGAGACAGCTGTTGGCAATCAGCCCCAGCATTTT. Encoded protein: CASSETAVGNQPQHF. Drawing the rest from reference TRBV9 and TRBJ1-5, the complete variable domain is DSGVTQTPKHLITATGQRVTLRCSPRSGDLSVYWYQQSLDQGLQFLIQYYNGEERAKGNILERFSAQQFPDLHSELNLSSLELGDSALYFCASSETAVGNQPQHFGDGTRLSIL.

The gene calls are TRBV29-1 and TRBJ2-7; 13 nucleotides match TRBD2. The V gene end was trimmed by 4 bases and the J gene end by 2 bases; junction bases not matched to a gene: 5. This CDR3 has 15 residues. The germline CDR1 and CDR2 sequences are SQVTM and ANQGSEA. The DNA of the CDR3 is TGCAGCGTTGTGTCCACTAGCGGGAGGGCCTACGAGCAGTACTTC. Amino acid sequence: CSVVSTSGRAYEQYF.

This rearrangement joins TRBV19 to TRBJ2-7; 8 bases agree with TRBD2. The CDR3 extends over 15 amino acids. In germline, CDR1 is LNHDA, CDR2 SQIVND (reference sequence). V was clipped by 4 bases and J by 3 bases; unmatched bases: 8. The CDR3 loop is CASSTTGGRDYEQYF. CDR3 DNA: TGTGCCAGTAGTACAACGGGAGGGCGGGACTACGAGCAGTACTTC.

The chain joins TRBV29-1 to TRBJ2-1, with a possible D match to TRBD2 (6 bases). The V gene lost 0 bases and the J gene lost 9 bases, with 9 bases spanning the gap. CDR1 is SQVTM, CDR2 ANQGSEA, per germline. The CDR3 runs 12 residues. DNA of the CDR3: TGCAGCGTTGAAGATGGGGGAGGTGAGCAGTTCTTC. Protein product: CSVEDGGGEQFF.

The chain is built from TRBV28 and TRBJ2-3; 8 bases are shared with TRBD2. This CDR3 region has 15 residues. CDR1 is MDHEN, CDR2 SYDVKM, per germline. The V gene end was trimmed by 3 bases and the J gene end by 2 bases; junction bases not matched to a gene: 4. The CDR3 DNA sequence: TGTGCCAGCAGTTTTCTAGCGGGTAACACAGATACGCAGTATTTT. Translation gives CASSFLAGNTDTQYF.

As DNA, the CDR3 is TGTGCCAGCAGTCCAATGGACAGGGAAGATACGCAGTATTTT. This encodes CASSPMDREDTQYF. V gene TRBV6-1 combines with J gene TRBJ2-3; 8 bases map to TRBD1. Germline lookup yields CDR1 MNHNS and CDR2 SASEGT. This CDR3 has 14 amino acids. The ends lost 5 bases at V and 5 bases at J; junction bases unmatched: 6.

The chain combines TRBV5-4 with TRBJ2-2; 8 bases align to TRBD1. V lost 0 bases, J lost 4 bases, and 5 bases stayed unmatched. The CDR3 is 16 amino acids. Germline V gene data show CDR1 as SGHNT and CDR2 as YYREEE (reference sequence). The CDR3 region is CASSLAPGGITGELFF. In DNA, the CDR3 is TGTGCCAGCAGCTTGGCTCCAGGGGGCATCACCGGGGAGCTGTTTTTT.

The rearrangement joins TRBV5-1 to TRBJ2-2, with 7 bases matching TRBD1. Germline loops: CDR1 SGHRS, CDR2 YFSETQ. The CDR3 totals 16 residues. V gave up 4 bases and J gave up 4 bases; unmatched junction bases: 10. The CDR3 coding sequence is TGCGCCAGCAGCCTGGGCGGACAGGACCGCACCGGGGAGCTGTTTTTT. It specifies CASSLGGQDRTGELFF.

This clone was seen a few times. The rearrangement joins TRBV15 to TRBJ2-5; D perhaps matches TRBD1 (6 bases). The V end was cut by 1 base, the J end by 4 bases, with 16 bases between. The CDR3 is 16 amino acids. The germline V gene encodes CDR1 LNHNV and CDR2 YYDKDF (reference sequence). The CDR3: CATSRGEPGAGETQYF. In DNA, the CDR3 is TGTGCCACCAGCAGAGGTGAACCAGGGGCAGGAGAGACCCAGTACTTC.

The chain uses TRBV19 and TRBJ2-2; TRBD1 matches at 7 bases. Trimming cost V 6 bases and J 0 bases; bases outside gene matches: 4. CDR3 length: 15 residues. From germline, CDR1 is LNHDA and CDR2 SQIVND (reference sequence). CDR3 protein: CASRRDSANTGELFF. The CDR3 region has the DNA TGTGCCAGTAGACGGGACAGTGCGAACACCGGGGAGCTGTTTTTT.

The chain carries TRBV27 and TRBJ2-3; 11 nucleotides align to TRBD2. The CDR3 is 15 residues long. Trimming cost V 8 bases and J 3 bases; bases outside gene matches: 7. Looked up from germline, CDR1 is MNHEY and CDR2 is SMNVEV (reference sequence). The CDR3 protein is CASERIAGGTDTQYF. In DNA form, the CDR3 reads TGTGCCAGCGAAAGAATAGCGGGAGGGACAGATACGCAGTATTTT.

The rearrangement links TRBV7-9 to TRBJ1-1, with 8 bases matching TRBD1. CDR1 and CDR2 (germline): SEHNR, FQNEAQ (reference sequence). The CDR3 has 16 residues. V lost 2 bases, J lost 6 bases, and 11 bases stayed unmatched. CDR3 residues: CASSLRSTGEVPEAFF. The DNA of the CDR3 is TGTGCCAGCAGCTTAAGGTCGACAGGGGAGGTTCCTGAAGCTTTCTTT.

The chain recombines TRBV5-4 with TRBJ1-4; 8 bases map to TRBD1. CDR1 SGHNT and CDR2 YYREEE come from the germline V gene (reference sequence). The junction had 5 bases not matched to a gene; V was cut back by 3 bases and J by 4 bases. This CDR3 is 15 amino acids long. Here the CDR3 DNA reads TGTGCCAGCAGCTCCGGGACAGGCAATAATGAAAAACTGTTTTTT. This sequence encodes CASSSGTGNNEKLFF.

The rearrangement joins TRBV28 to TRBJ1-2; TRBD1 agrees at 7 bases. The CDR3 runs 13 residues. The germline CDR1 and CDR2 sequences are MDHEN and SYDVKM. V dropped 6 bases and J dropped 4; count of bases not matched to a gene: 5. Here the CDR3 reads CASRMGQFYGYTF. CDR3 nucleotide sequence: TGTGCCAGCAGAATGGGACAGTTCTATGGCTACACCTTC.

V gene TRBV2 combines with J gene TRBJ2-1, with 10 bases fitting TRBD2. V shed 2 bases, J shed 6 bases, and the junction held 1 base outside the gene matches. Germline V gene sequence: CDR1 SNHLY, CDR2 FYNNEI. The CDR3 has 14 residues. In DNA form, the CDR3 reads TGTGCCAGCAGTGAACTAGCGGGGGTCAATGAGCAGTTCTTC. This translates into CASSELAGVNEQFF.

This chain links TRBV6-6 with TRBJ2-2; possible D gene TRBD2, 6 bases. The V gene lost 4 bases and the J gene lost 5 bases, with 8 bases spanning the gap. The CDR3 is made up of 13 amino acids. Germline V CDR1 and CDR2: MNHNY, SVGAGI (reference sequence). The CDR3 bases are TGTGCCAGCAGTTCGGGGGTTACCGGGGAGCTGTTTTTT. Translated: CASSSGVTGELFF.

For the CDR3, the DNA is TGCGCCAGCAGCTTGGATCCCGCGGGTAGCGGCGCGAACACCGGGGAGCTGTTTTTT. Encoded protein: CASSLDPAGSGANTGELFF. The chain carries TRBV5-1 and TRBJ2-2; D is perhaps TRBD2 (6 bases). Germline V gene sequence: CDR1 SGHRS, CDR2 YFSETQ. CDR3 size: 19 residues. V was clipped by 0 bases and J by 0 bases, with 18 bases between them.

V usage is TRBV4-2 and J usage is TRBJ2-4, with D perhaps TRBD2 (5 bases). The CDR3 runs 16 residues. Per the germline V gene, CDR1 is LGHNA and CDR2 is YNFKEQ. V lost 1 base to trimming and J lost 0 bases, with 10 bases between them. The CDR3 protein is CASSQAGNLAKNIQYF. The DNA for the CDR3 is TGTGCCAGCAGCCAAGCCGGGAACTTAGCCAAAAACATTCAGTACTTC.

The chain carries TRBV6-1 and TRBJ2-5, with 7 bases lining up with TRBD1. The V gene's germline CDR1 is MNHNS and CDR2 SASEGT. After removal of 7 bases from V and 4 bases from J, the junction contained 9 bases not matched to a gene. The length of the CDR3 is 14 residues. The CDR3 coding sequence is TGTGCCAGCAAAGAGGTGGCAGGGGGAGAGACCCAGTACTTC. The encoded protein is CASKEVAGGETQYF.

The chain is built from TRBV11-2 and TRBJ2-1; 13 bases map to TRBD2. The germline V gene encodes CDR1 SGHAT and CDR2 FQNNGV. The V segment lost 5 bases and the J segment 0 bases; nucleotides outside the gene matches: 10. This CDR3 is built from 19 residues. CDR3: CASSRTSGGLLSSYNEQFF. In nucleotides, the CDR3 is TGTGCCAGCAGCCGGACTAGCGGGGGACTTTTAAGCTCCTACAATGAGCAGTTCTTC.

This clone was seen a few times. This chain links TRBV6-5 with TRBJ1-2; 7 bases line up with TRBD1. Germline trimming cut 2 bases from V and 5 bases from J; bases unmatched to any gene: 5. The CDR3 runs 14 residues. Germline lookup yields CDR1 MNHEY and CDR2 SVGAGI. The CDR3 sequence is CASSYEGAGYGYTF. The CDR3 DNA is TGTGCCAGCAGTTACGAGGGGGCAGGGTATGGCTACACCTTC.

The chain couples TRBV14 to TRBJ2-7, with TRBD1 matching 8 bases. CDR3 size: 14 residues. Germline V gene sequence: CDR1 SGHDN, CDR2 FVKESK. J was trimmed by 6 bases and V by 5 bases; bases with no gene match: 9. For the CDR3, the DNA is TGTGCCAGCAGCGAGTCAGGGGGCTTGCGCGAGCAGTACTTC. Protein sequence: CASSESGGLREQYF.

V is TRBV9 and J is TRBJ2-1; 7 nucleotides align to TRBD2. Germline-derived CDR1 and CDR2 are SGDLS and YYNGEE. Trimming at V came to 1 base and at J to 8 bases, leaving 12 bases not matched to a gene. The CDR3 totals 16 residues. The CDR3 DNA sequence: TGTGCCAGCAGCGTACAAGCCTTAGCGGGTCGGGATGAGCAGTTCTTC. Translated, it gives CASSVQALAGRDEQFF.